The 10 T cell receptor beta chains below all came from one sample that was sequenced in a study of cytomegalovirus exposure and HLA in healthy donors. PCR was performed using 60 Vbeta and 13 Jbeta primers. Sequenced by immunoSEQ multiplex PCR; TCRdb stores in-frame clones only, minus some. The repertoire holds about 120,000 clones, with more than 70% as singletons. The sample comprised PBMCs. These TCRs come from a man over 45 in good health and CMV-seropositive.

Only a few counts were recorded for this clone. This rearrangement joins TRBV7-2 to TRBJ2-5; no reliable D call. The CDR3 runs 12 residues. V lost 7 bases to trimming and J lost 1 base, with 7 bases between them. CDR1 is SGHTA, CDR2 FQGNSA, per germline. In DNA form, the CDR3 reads TGTGCCAGCACCCTCTCCCAAGAGACCCAGTACTTC. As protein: CASTLSQETQYF.

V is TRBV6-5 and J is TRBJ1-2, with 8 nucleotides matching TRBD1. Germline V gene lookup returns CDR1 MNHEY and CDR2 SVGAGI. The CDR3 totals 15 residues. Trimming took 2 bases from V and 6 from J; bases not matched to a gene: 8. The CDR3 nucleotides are TGTGCCAGCAGTTACGGGACAGGCCCTGTGGATGGCTACACCTTC. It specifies CASSYGTGPVDGYTF.

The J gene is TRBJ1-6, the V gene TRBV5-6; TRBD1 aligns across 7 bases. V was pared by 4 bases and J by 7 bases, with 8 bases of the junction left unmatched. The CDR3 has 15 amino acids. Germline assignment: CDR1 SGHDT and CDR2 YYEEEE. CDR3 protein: CASSELTGLNSPLHF. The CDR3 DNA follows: TGTGCCAGCAGCGAACTGACAGGGTTGAATTCACCCCTCCACTTT.

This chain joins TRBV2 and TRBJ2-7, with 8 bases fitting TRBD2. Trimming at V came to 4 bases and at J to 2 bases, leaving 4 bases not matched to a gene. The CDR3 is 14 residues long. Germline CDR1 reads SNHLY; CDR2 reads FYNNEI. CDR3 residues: CASSGRGGPYEQYF. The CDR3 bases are TGTGCCAGCAGTGGCCGGGGGGGGCCCTACGAGCAGTACTTC.

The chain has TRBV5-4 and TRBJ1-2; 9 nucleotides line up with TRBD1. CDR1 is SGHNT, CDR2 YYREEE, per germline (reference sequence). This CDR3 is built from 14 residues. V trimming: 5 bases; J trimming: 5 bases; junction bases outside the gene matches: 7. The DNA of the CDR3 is TGTGCCAGCAGGTGGGACAGGGTAGGGTATGGCTACACCTTC. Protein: CASRWDRVGYGYTF. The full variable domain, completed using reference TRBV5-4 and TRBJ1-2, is ETGVTQSPTHLIKTRGQQVTLRCSSQSGHNTVSWYQQALGQGPQFIFQYYREEENGRGNFPPRFSGLQFPNYSSELNVNALELDDSALYLCASRWDRVGYGYTFGSGTRLTVV.

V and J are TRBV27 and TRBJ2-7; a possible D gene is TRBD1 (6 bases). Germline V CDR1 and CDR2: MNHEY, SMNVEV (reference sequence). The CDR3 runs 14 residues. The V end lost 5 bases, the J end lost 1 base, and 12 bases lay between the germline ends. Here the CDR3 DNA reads TGTGCCAGCAGTCCTAGGACAGTGTCCTACGAGCAGTACTTC. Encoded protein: CASSPRTVSYEQYF.

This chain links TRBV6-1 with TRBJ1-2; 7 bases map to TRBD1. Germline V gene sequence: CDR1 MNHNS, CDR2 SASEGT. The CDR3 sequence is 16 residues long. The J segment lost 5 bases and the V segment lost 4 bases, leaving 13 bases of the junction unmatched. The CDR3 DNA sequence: TGTGCCAGCAGTGTCTGGACAGGCCCTCTGGGGTATGGCTACACCTTC. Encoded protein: CASSVWTGPLGYGYTF.

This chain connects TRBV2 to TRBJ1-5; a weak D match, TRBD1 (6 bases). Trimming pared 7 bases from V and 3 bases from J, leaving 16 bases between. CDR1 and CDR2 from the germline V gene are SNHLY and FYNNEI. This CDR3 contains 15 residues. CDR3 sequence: CASTDRLASNQPQHF. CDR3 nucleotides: TGTGCCAGCACTGACAGGTTGGCCTCCAATCAGCCCCAGCATTTT. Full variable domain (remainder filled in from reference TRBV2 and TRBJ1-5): EPEVTQTPSHQVTQMGQEVILRCVPISNHLYFYWYRQILGQKVEFLVSFYNNEISEKSEIFDDQFSVERPDGSNFTLKIRSTKLEDSAMYFCASTDRLASNQPQHFGDGTRLSIL.

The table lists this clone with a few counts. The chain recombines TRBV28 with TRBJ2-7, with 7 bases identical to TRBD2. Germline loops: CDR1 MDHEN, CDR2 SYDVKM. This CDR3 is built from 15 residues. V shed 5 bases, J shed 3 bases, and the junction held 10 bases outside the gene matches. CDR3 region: CASSAGDYTDYEQYF. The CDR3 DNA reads TGTGCCAGCAGTGCTGGGGACTACACAGACTACGAGCAGTACTTC. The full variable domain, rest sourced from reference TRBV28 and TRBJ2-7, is DVKVTQSSRYLVKRTGEKVFLECVQDMDHENMFWYRQDPGLGLRLIYFSYDVKMKEKGDIPEGYSVSREKKERFSLILESASTNQTSMYLCASSAGDYTDYEQYFGPGTRLTVT.

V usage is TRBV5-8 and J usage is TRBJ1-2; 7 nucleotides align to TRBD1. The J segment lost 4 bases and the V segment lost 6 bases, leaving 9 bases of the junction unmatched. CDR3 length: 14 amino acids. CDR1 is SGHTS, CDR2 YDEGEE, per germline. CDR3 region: CASTSGQRIYGYTF. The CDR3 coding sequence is TGTGCCAGCACCTCGGGACAGAGGATCTATGGCTACACCTTC.